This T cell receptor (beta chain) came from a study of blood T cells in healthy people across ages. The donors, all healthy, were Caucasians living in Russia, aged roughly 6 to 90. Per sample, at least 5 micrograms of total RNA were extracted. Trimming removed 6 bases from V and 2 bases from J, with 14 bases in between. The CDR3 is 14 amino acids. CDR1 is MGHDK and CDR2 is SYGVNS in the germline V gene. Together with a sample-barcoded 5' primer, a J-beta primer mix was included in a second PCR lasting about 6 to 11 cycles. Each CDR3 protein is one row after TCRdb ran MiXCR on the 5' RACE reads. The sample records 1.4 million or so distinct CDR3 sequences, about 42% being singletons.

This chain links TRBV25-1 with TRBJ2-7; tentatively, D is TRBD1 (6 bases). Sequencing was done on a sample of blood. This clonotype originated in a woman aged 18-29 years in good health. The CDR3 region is CASRETGTPYEQYF. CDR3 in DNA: TGTGCCAGCAGGGAAACAGGGACCCCCTACGAGCAGTACTTC.